This T cell receptor (beta chain) was sequenced for a study of CD8 T cells in ankylosing spondylitis. Study conclusions and caveats: Clones linked to the disease showed a CD8+ phenotype. They occurred at relatively low frequencies in peripheral blood. Ankylosing spondylitis blood appeared to carry a characteristic TCR beta motif of roughly 8 highly homologous variants. Reportedly, significant enrichment of disease-linked clones occurred in matched ankylosing spondylitis synovial fluid.

Comments on this clonotype: The target antigen is unknown.

TCRdb re-analysed the 5' RACE reads in MiXCR, keeping a single row per CDR3 protein. The repertoire consists of some 340,000 distinct CDR3 sequences, with around 15% occurring once and the leading ten covering about 1%. V was cut by 2 bases and J by 5 bases, with 10 bases left in between. Germline CDR1 DFQATT, CDR2 SNEGSKA (reference sequence). There are 12 residues in the CDR3. Input material: blood, either unsorted or a sorted T cell fraction (not recorded which). V and J are TRBV20-1 and TRBJ2-7; the D is unclear. The TCR originated in a male donor with ankylosing spondylitis or in good health (not recorded which). The CDR3: CSARKPPDEQYF. CDR3 sequence (DNA): TGCAGTGCTAGAAAACCTCCCGACGAGCAGTACTTC.